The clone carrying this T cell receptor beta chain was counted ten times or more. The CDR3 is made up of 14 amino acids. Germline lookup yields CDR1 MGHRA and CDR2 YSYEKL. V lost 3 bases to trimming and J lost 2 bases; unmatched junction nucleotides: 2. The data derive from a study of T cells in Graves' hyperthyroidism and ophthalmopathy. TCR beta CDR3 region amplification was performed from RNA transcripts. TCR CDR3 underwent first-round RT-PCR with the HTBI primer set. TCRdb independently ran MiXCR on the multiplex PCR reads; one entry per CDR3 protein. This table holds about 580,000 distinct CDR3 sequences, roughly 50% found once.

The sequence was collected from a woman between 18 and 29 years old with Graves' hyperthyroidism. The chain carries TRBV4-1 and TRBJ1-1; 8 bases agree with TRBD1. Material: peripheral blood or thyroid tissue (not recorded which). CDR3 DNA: TGCGCCAGCAGCCAGGACAGGGCAAACACTGAAGCTTTCTTT. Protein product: CASSQDRANTEAFF.